The 8 T cell receptor beta chains below all came from one sample that was sequenced in a study of beta chain features in type 1 diabetes. Expressed TCRB transcripts were sequenced, since all the RNA that had been isolated was reverse transcribed. Generated by immunoSEQ multiplex PCR, the TCRdb table keeps only in-frame clones and is missing some. The data contain about 930,000 clones, roughly a sixth of them singletons. Material: naive CD4+ T cells from blood. The origin of the receptors is a woman aged 18 to 35 in good health.

This clone was picked up a small number of times. The chain carries TRBV11-2 and TRBJ2-1; D ambiguous. The length of the CDR3 is 13 residues. Trimming shortened V by 6 bases and J by 8 bases, and 14 bases separated the two germline ends. CDR1 and CDR2 from the germline V gene are SGHAT and FQNNGV. CDR3 in DNA: TGTGCCAGCAGATTTATCTCGGGCTATGAGCAGTTCTTC. This codes for CASRFISGYEQFF.

This clone was found a few times. This sample includes further DNA sequences coding for the same CDR3. The CDR3 reads CAISGTGGTEAFF. The CDR3 DNA reads as TGTGCCATCAGCGGCACAGGGGGCACTGAAGCTTTCTTT. The V call is TRBV10-3, the J call TRBJ1-1; 8 bases are a match to TRBD1. Germline-derived CDR1 and CDR2 are ENHRY and SYGVKD. The CDR3 consists of 13 residues. V gave up 6 bases and J gave up 4 bases; unmatched junction bases: 4.

This chain joins TRBV5-1 and TRBJ2-5, with D maybe TRBD1 (7 bases). Germline values: CDR1 SGHRS, CDR2 YFSETQ. The CDR3 extends over 16 amino acids. Trimming stripped 4 bases from V and 0 bases from J, with 16 bases between. CDR3 nucleotide sequence: TGCGCCAGCAGCCCGGAGGCGGGACAGTACCAAGAGACCCAGTACTTC. Encoded protein: CASSPEAGQYQETQYF.

This clone appeared a few times. The sample contains more than one DNA sequence encoding this CDR3. The genes are TRBV28 and TRBJ1-5; no definite D call. The CDR3 runs 12 residues. The V gene lost 6 bases and the J gene lost 0 bases, with 3 bases spanning the gap. CDR1 MDHEN and CDR2 SYDVKM come from the germline V gene. This CDR3 reads CASRDSNQPQHF. The CDR3 DNA reads as TGTGCCAGCAGAGATAGCAATCAGCCCCAGCATTTT.

This clone turned up a few times. The chain links TRBV10-3 to TRBJ2-7; D might be TRBD2 (5 bases). The germline V gene has CDR1 ENHRY and CDR2 SYGVKD. The CDR3 runs to 14 residues. V was cut by 4 bases and J by 1 base, with 11 bases left in between. CDR3 in DNA: TGTGCCATCAGTGCCTCTAGAGGGTCCTACGAGCAGTACTTC. Encoded protein: CAISASRGSYEQYF.

Concerning this clone itself: The junction departs from the called germline gene at one end, perhaps through a read error. V gene TRBV2 combines with J gene TRBJ2-5, with D unresolved. The CDR3 is 11 amino acids. Looked up from germline, CDR1 is SNHLY and CDR2 is FYNNEI. The CDR3 region is CASSWEETQYF. The CDR3 DNA reads as TGTGCGAGCAGCTGGGAAGAGACCCAGTACTTC. The full variable domain, with the rest looked up from reference TRBV2 and TRBJ2-5, is EPEVTQTPSHQVTQMGQEVILRCVPISNHLYFYWYRQILGQKVEFLVSFYNNEISEKSEIFDDQFSVERPDGSNFTLKIRSTKLEDSAMYFCASSWEETQYFGPGTRLLVL.

This chain connects TRBV7-8 to TRBJ2-4; D not certain. The CDR3 extends over 14 amino acids. Trimming took off 1 base at V and 8 bases at J, with 12 bases between the two ends. Germline values: CDR1 SGHVS, CDR2 FQNEAQ. CDR3 amino acids: CASSLESALDIQYF. The CDR3 DNA sequence: TGTGCCAGCAGCTTAGAATCCGCCTTGGACATTCAGTACTTC. Combining the CDR3 with reference TRBV7-8 and TRBJ2-4 gives the whole variable domain GAGVSQSPRYKVAKRGQDVALRCDPISGHVSLFWYQQALGQGPEFLTYFQNEAQLDKSGLPSDRFFAERPEGSVSTLKIQRTQQEDSAVYLCASSLESALDIQYFGAGTRLSVL.

This clone has a handful of counts. CDR3 in DNA: TGTGCCACCAGCAGAGAGGCGGGACGTTTCTTCGGTGAGCAGTTCTTC. Translated: CATSREAGRFFGEQFF. The rearrangement uses TRBV15 and TRBJ2-1; a possible D gene is TRBD2 (6 bases). Looked up from germline, CDR1 is LNHNV and CDR2 is YYDKDF (reference sequence). This CDR3 has 16 amino acids. V was pared by 0 bases and J by 9 bases, with 18 bases between.